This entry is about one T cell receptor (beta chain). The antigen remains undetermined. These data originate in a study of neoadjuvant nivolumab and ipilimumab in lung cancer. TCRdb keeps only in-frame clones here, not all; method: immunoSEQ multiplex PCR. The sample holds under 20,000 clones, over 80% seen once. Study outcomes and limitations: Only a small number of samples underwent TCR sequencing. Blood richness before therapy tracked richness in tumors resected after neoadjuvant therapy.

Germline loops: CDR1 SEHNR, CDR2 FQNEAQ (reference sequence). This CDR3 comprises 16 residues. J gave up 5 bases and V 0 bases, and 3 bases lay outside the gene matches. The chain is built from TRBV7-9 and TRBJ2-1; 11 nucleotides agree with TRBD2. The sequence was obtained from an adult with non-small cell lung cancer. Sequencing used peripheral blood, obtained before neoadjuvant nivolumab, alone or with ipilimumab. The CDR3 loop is CASSLAGLADNNEQFF. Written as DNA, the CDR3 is TGTGCCAGCAGCTTAGCGGGACTAGCGGATAACAATGAGCAGTTCTTC.